This passage covers 29 T cell receptor beta chains from one sample sequenced in a study of identical twins. Using its own MiXCR run on the 5' RACE reads, TCRdb lists one record per CDR3 protein. The sample holds more than 600,000 distinct CDR3 sequences, roughly 18% seen once. This same sample was also part of a study on T cells expressing NK-cell markers.

The sequenced sample consisted of PBMCs. The receptors come from a woman between 18 and 29 years old in good health.

This clonotype was counted a few times. This chain uses TRBV10-2 with TRBJ1-1, with TRBD1 matching over 9 bases. J lost 4 bases, V lost 4 bases, and 10 bases had no gene match. The CDR3 is 16 amino acids. Germline V CDR1 and CDR2: WSHSY, SAAADI. The DNA for the CDR3 is TGCGCCAGCAGTGCTCGGACAGGGGCGTCGAGCACTGAAGCTTTCTTT. Amino acid sequence: CASSARTGASSTEAFF.

The chain links TRBV11-2 to TRBJ2-4, with D possibly TRBD2 on 6 matching bases. Germline-derived CDR1 and CDR2 are SGHAT and FQNNGV. This CDR3 is 16 amino acids long. Trimming stripped 5 bases from V and 9 bases from J, with 23 bases between. CDR3 bases: TGTGCCAGCAGCCAACCCAAAATCCCCAAAGCGGGCATTCAGTACTTC. Amino acids: CASSQPKIPKAGIQYF.

This clonotype came up a few times. The chain combines TRBV20-1 with TRBJ2-3, with TRBD2 matching over 14 bases. Germline V gives CDR1 DFQATT, CDR2 SNEGSKA (reference sequence). Unmatched junction bases numbered 2, after V lost 5 bases and J lost 4 bases. CDR3 size: 14 residues. The CDR3 is CSAGTSGSPDTQYF. CDR3 nucleotides: TGCAGTGCTGGGACTAGCGGGAGTCCAGATACGCAGTATTTT.

This clonotype was recorded a few times. The chain couples TRBV4-3 to TRBJ2-3; tentative D call: TRBD1 (5 bases). The V and J ends lost 0 bases and 5 bases respectively, with 9 bases between them. Germline CDR1 is LGHNA and CDR2 is YSLEER. The CDR3 contains 14 residues. The CDR3 coding sequence is TGCGCCAGCAGCCAAGATGGGGCTGGAGATACGCAGTATTTT. This encodes CASSQDGAGDTQYF.

There are many counts of this clonotype. The chain links TRBV12-3 or TRBV12-4 to TRBJ1-1; no definite D call. The V gene lost 8 bases and the J gene lost 1 base, with 8 bases spanning the gap. The CDR3 is made up of 12 amino acids. CDR3 coding DNA: TGTGCCAGCCAGGACGCGAACACTGAAGCTTTCTTT. Residues: CASQDANTEAFF.

This chain connects TRBV12-3 or TRBV12-4 to TRBJ1-2; TRBD1 matches 7 bases. CDR3 length equals 15 residues. The ends lost 5 bases at V and 7 bases at J; junction bases unmatched: 13. This chain's CDR3 is CASSGGGTGAGGYTF. DNA for the CDR3: TGTGCCAGCAGTGGAGGGGGTACAGGGGCTGGTGGCTACACCTTC.

This clonotype appeared many times. The gene calls are TRBV6-1 and TRBJ2-1, with D unclear. V was pared by 5 bases and J by 6 bases, with 11 bases between. Germline V CDR1 and CDR2: MNHNS, SASEGT. The CDR3 consists of 13 residues. The CDR3, as DNA: TGTGCCAGCAGTCTGACCTTGAGCAATGAGCAGTTCTTC. Encoded protein: CASSLTLSNEQFF.

The rearrangement uses TRBV5-5 and TRBJ2-3, with D perhaps matching TRBD1 or TRBD2 (5 bases each). Trimming left V 2 bases short and J 0 bases short, with 13 bases between. CDR1 is SGHKS and CDR2 is YYEKEE in the germline V gene (reference sequence). CDR3 length equals 16 residues. CDR3 DNA sequence: TGTGCCAGCAGCTTCTACCAGGGCGGGAGCACAGATACGCAGTATTTT. Translation: CASSFYQGGSTDTQYF.

This clonotype was detected only a few times. Germline and junction disagree at one end, which may indicate a read error. The chain has TRBV7-2 and TRBJ2-5; unclear D gene. The CDR3 is 11 amino acids. In germline, CDR1 is SGHTA, CDR2 FQGNSA. The CDR3 here is CASRAAEAQYF. The CDR3 DNA reads TGTGCCAGCAGAGCCGCAGAGGCCCAGTACTTC.

This clonotype was detected a few times. The chain links TRBV5-1 to TRBJ2-1; 8 bases map to TRBD2. The CDR3 length is 12 residues. The germline gives CDR1 SGHRS, CDR2 YFSETQ. The V gene end was trimmed by 3 bases and the J gene end by 10 bases; junction bases not matched to a gene: 3. In DNA, the CDR3 is TGCGCCAGCAGCTCGCGACTAGCGGAGCAGTTCTTC. It specifies CASSSRLAEQFF.

The chain combines TRBV28 with TRBJ2-1; 13 bases are a match to TRBD2. Per the germline V gene, CDR1 is MDHEN and CDR2 is SYDVKM. V shed 5 bases, J shed 7 bases, and the junction held 5 bases outside the gene matches. This CDR3 has 15 amino acids. CDR3 protein: CASSITSGRGNEQFF. The DNA of the CDR3 is TGTGCCAGCAGTATTACTAGCGGGAGGGGTAATGAGCAGTTCTTC.

The gene calls are TRBV6-5 and TRBJ2-7, with 12 positions matching TRBD2. With 4 bases clipped from V and 4 bases from J, the junction kept 8 bases outside the gene matches. Germline assignment: CDR1 MNHEY and CDR2 SVGAGI. The CDR3 length is 16 residues. The CDR3 reads CASSSLLAGGTYEQYF. In DNA, the CDR3 is TGTGCCAGCAGTTCCCTCCTAGCGGGAGGGACGTACGAGCAGTACTTC.

The V gene is TRBV20-1, the J gene TRBJ2-3, with TRBD2 matching 10 bases. Germline values: CDR1 DFQATT, CDR2 SNEGSKA (reference sequence). This CDR3 has 15 residues. J was trimmed by 2 bases and V by 3 bases; bases with no gene match: 5. The CDR3 DNA sequence: TGCAGTGCTAGGCCAAGCGGGAGGGCCACAGATACGCAGTATTTT. Translating it yields CSARPSGRATDTQYF.

This clonotype has just a few counts. The V gene is TRBV6-2 or TRBV6-3, the J gene TRBJ1-2; 7 positions match TRBD1. CDR3 length: 13 residues. The germline CDR1 and CDR2 sequences are MNHEY and SVGEGT. The trim removed 6 bases at V and 7 bases at J, leaving 8 bases unmatched. The CDR3 protein is CASRTYRGGGYTF. The CDR3 DNA sequence: TGTGCCAGCAGAACATACAGGGGCGGTGGCTACACCTTC.

The V gene is TRBV7-2, the J gene TRBJ1-6, with a weak D call TRBD1 (5 bases). The CDR3 length is 14 residues. Between the trimmed V and J ends, which lost 6 bases and 9 bases, there was a span of 15 bases. Per germline, CDR1 SGHTA and CDR2 FQGNSA. The CDR3 DNA is TGTGCCAGCAGGGTCGCGGGGGGAGGTTCACCCCTCCACTTT. It specifies CASRVAGGGSPLHF.

This clonotype has a handful of counts. The V and J genes are TRBV7-9 and TRBJ2-7; D is undetermined. Germline V gene data show CDR1 as SEHNR and CDR2 as FQNEAQ (reference sequence). V lost 5 bases, J lost 0 bases, and 11 bases lay in between. CDR3 length: 14 residues. The CDR3 bases are TGTGCCAGCAGCCCTATGGACCCCTCCTACGAGCAGTACTTC. This encodes CASSPMDPSYEQYF.

This clonotype was picked up many times. The gene calls are TRBV20-1 and TRBJ2-5; 10 bases fit TRBD2. With V trimmed by 0 bases and J by 3 bases, 16 bases remained unmatched. This CDR3 has 19 amino acids. In germline, CDR1 is DFQATT, CDR2 SNEGSKA (reference sequence). The DNA of the CDR3 is TGCAGTGCTAGAGATCCTTCCGGTAGCGGGGGGCAAATCGAAGAGACCCAGTACTTC. Translated, it gives CSARDPSGSGGQIEETQYF.

This clonotype showed up just a few times. V usage is TRBV20-1 and J usage is TRBJ2-2, with D uncertain. Germline loops: CDR1 DFQATT, CDR2 SNEGSKA (reference sequence). This CDR3 region has 12 residues. V dropped 4 bases and J dropped 4 bases, with 7 bases sitting between them. The CDR3 loop is CSAIGLTGELFF. Written as DNA, the CDR3 is TGCAGTGCTATAGGGCTCACCGGGGAGCTGTTTTTT.

This clonotype was found a few times. The chain joins TRBV7-9 to TRBJ1-3; D unclear. The germline V and J ends were trimmed by 5 bases and 9 bases, with 14 bases remaining between them. CDR1 SEHNR and CDR2 FQNEAQ come from the germline V gene (reference sequence). This CDR3 has 13 residues. The CDR3: CASSPGSEVTIYF. The CDR3 DNA reads as TGTGCCAGCAGCCCCGGATCGGAAGTCACCATATATTTT.

This clonotype came up a few times. This chain links TRBV29-1 with TRBJ1-2; no reliable D call. Trimming stripped 4 bases from V and 0 bases from J, with 9 bases between. CDR1 and CDR2 from the germline V gene are SQVTM and ANQGSEA. The length of the CDR3 is 13 residues. CDR3 sequence reads: CSVGGRANYGYTF. The CDR3 DNA sequence: TGCAGCGTTGGAGGCCGAGCTAACTATGGCTACACCTTC.

As to this clonotype: This likely comes from a read error, as the CDR3 has no conserved phenylalanine or tryptophan at its end. This chain links TRBV7-2 with TRBJ2-7; 7 bases map to TRBD2. This CDR3 contains 15 residues. The V gene end was trimmed by 0 bases and the J gene end by 2 bases; junction bases not matched to a gene: 4. Germline values: CDR1 SGHTA, CDR2 FQGNSA. This CDR3 reads CASSLALARTYEQYL. The DNA for the CDR3 is TGTGCCAGCAGCTTAGCACTAGCGCGCACCTACGAGCAGTACTTA.

The chain links TRBV28 to TRBJ1-2, with TRBD1 matching 7 bases. The CDR3 is made up of 15 amino acids. With 5 bases clipped from V and 4 bases from J, the junction kept 10 bases outside the gene matches. Germline CDR1 is MDHEN and CDR2 is SYDVKM. CDR3 DNA sequence: TGTGCCAGCAGTCCCCTCGACAGGGAGAGCTATGGCTACACCTTC. Amino acids: CASSPLDRESYGYTF.

This rearrangement joins TRBV24-1 to TRBJ2-1, with D tentatively TRBD1 (6 bases). CDR3 length: 15 residues. V lost 4 bases and J lost 0, with 9 bases in between. Per germline, CDR1 KGHDR and CDR2 SFDVKD. CDR3 bases: TGTGCCACCAGTGACGGACAGAGCTCCTACAATGAGCAGTTCTTC. Its translation: CATSDGQSSYNEQFF.

The gene calls are TRBV6-2 or TRBV6-3 and TRBJ2-2; D is possibly TRBD1 (5 bases). Trimming cost V 7 bases and J 0 bases, with 12 bases left between them. CDR3 length: 15 amino acids. CDR1 is MNHEY, CDR2 SVGEGT, per germline. CDR3 bases: TGTGCCAGCACTCGCAGGGCTACGAACACCGGGGAGCTGTTTTTT. This translates into CASTRRATNTGELFF.

In its sample, this clonotype was seen a few times. The genes are TRBV11-2 and TRBJ2-1; D is uncertain. Trimming pared 5 bases from V and 12 bases from J, leaving 14 bases between. This CDR3 contains 12 residues. Germline values: CDR1 SGHAT, CDR2 FQNNGV. CDR3 nucleotides: TGTGCCAGCAGCCACGGACCCCCCGGGCAGTTCTTC. It is translated as CASSHGPPGQFF.

This rearrangement joins TRBV12-3 or TRBV12-4 to TRBJ2-7; D possibly uses TRBD1 or TRBD2 (5 bases each). V was trimmed by 2 bases and J by 2 bases, leaving 10 bases between them. The CDR3 extends over 14 amino acids. The CDR3 region has the DNA TGTGCCAGCAGTTTATCGGGGACGACCTACGAGCAGTACTTC. Translated, it gives CASSLSGTTYEQYF.

There are a few counts of this clonotype. This chain connects TRBV15 to TRBJ2-1, with D maybe TRBD2 (6 bases). CDR3 length: 15 residues. The V end lost 8 bases, the J end lost 8 bases, and 22 bases lay between the germline ends. CDR1 LNHNV and CDR2 YYDKDF come from the germline V gene (reference sequence). Written as DNA, the CDR3 is TGTGCCACCGGGGTCTTGAAGCGGGCTTTGGATGAGCAGTTCTTC. Encoded protein: CATGVLKRALDEQFF.

The rearrangement joins TRBV9 to TRBJ2-5; no firm D call. Trimming took off 0 bases at V and 5 bases at J, with 8 bases between the two ends. Germline CDR1 SGDLS, CDR2 YYNGEE. The CDR3 runs to 13 residues. The chain's CDR3 is CASSVVPGETQYF. The CDR3 bases are TGTGCCAGCAGCGTAGTTCCTGGGGAGACCCAGTACTTC.

This clonotype was counted a few times. The CDR3 region has the DNA TGTGCCAGCAGCTTAGCGCTAAACGAGCAGTACTTC. This translates into CASSLALNEQYF. This chain connects TRBV7-9 to TRBJ2-7; D uncertain. This CDR3 has 12 amino acids. Between the trimmed V and J ends, which lost 0 bases and 5 bases, there was a span of 5 bases. Germline CDR1 is SEHNR and CDR2 is FQNEAQ (reference sequence).